Following are 25 T cell receptor beta chains from one sample sequenced in a study of cytomegalovirus exposure and HLA in healthy donors. Libraries were prepared by immunoSEQ multiplex PCR; TCRdb keeps only in-frame clonotypes and omits some of them. The sample includes 300,000 to 350,000 clones, roughly 90% of them seen just once. Specimen: PBMCs. Receptors were obtained from a man aged 30 to 39 in good health and CMV-seronegative.

This sequence joins TRBV7-7 and TRBJ2-3; the D gene is possibly TRBD1 (6 bases). V shed 5 bases and J shed 4 bases, with 10 bases lying between them. The V gene's germline CDR1 is SSHAT and CDR2 FNYEAQ (reference sequence). The CDR3 totals 13 residues. CDR3 bases: TGTGCCAGCAGCCAGGACAGCGCAGATACGCAGTATTTT. It yields the protein CASSQDSADTQYF.

V and J are TRBV6-5 and TRBJ1-5; weak D call: TRBD1 (6 bases). Trimming stripped 5 bases from V and 3 bases from J, with 8 bases between. The germline V gene has CDR1 MNHEY and CDR2 SVGAGI. This CDR3 has 13 residues. This CDR3 reads CASSNRDNQPQHF. DNA of the CDR3: TGTGCCAGCAGTAACAGGGACAATCAGCCCCAGCATTTT.

The chain has TRBV5-6 and TRBJ2-7; weak D call: TRBD2 (5 bases). The germline V gene has CDR1 SGHDT and CDR2 YYEEEE. The V end lost 6 bases, the J end lost 7 bases, and 11 bases lay between the germline ends. The CDR3 length is 11 residues. CDR3 DNA sequence: TGTGCCAGCACCTCCCCGGGGGAGCAGTACTTC. It codes for CASTSPGEQYF.

This chain uses TRBV6-6 with TRBJ1-1; 7 bases agree with TRBD1. This CDR3 has 15 amino acids. Trimming cost V 7 bases and J 4 bases; bases outside gene matches: 12. CDR1 and CDR2 from the germline V gene are MNHNY and SVGAGI (reference sequence). The CDR3 protein is CASTRGTVDSTEAFF. CDR3 coding DNA: TGTGCCAGCACCCGGGGGACAGTTGATTCCACTGAAGCTTTCTTT.

The rearrangement joins TRBV25-1 to TRBJ2-1; TRBD1 agrees at 8 bases. V gave up 1 base and J gave up 8 bases; unmatched junction bases: 4. The germline V gene has CDR1 MGHDK and CDR2 SYGVNS. The CDR3 runs 14 residues. Written as DNA, the CDR3 is TGTGCCAGCAGTGAATGGCCAGGGGGCGATGAGCAGTTCTTC. It yields the protein CASSEWPGGDEQFF.

CDR3: CATSTSLNTEAFF. Written as DNA, the CDR3 is TGTGCCACCAGCACTTCCCTGAACACTGAAGCTTTCTTT. The chain couples TRBV15 to TRBJ1-1; D uncertain. This CDR3 contains 13 residues. V was trimmed by 4 bases and J by 0 bases, leaving 6 bases between them. Germline V gene sequence: CDR1 LNHNV, CDR2 YYDKDF (reference sequence).

The chain employs TRBV5-6 and TRBJ2-2; D may be TRBD1 (6 bases). Germline V gives CDR1 SGHDT, CDR2 YYEEEE. The CDR3 length is 16 residues. V was pared by 4 bases and J by 6 bases, with 19 bases between. The CDR3 reads CASSPVGGMFAGELFF. In DNA, the CDR3 is TGTGCCAGCAGCCCAGTAGGGGGAATGTTCGCCGGGGAGCTGTTTTTT.

The chain combines TRBV7-9 with TRBJ2-1; 8 bases are shared with TRBD2. V shed 5 bases and J 3 bases; nucleotides not matched to a gene: 6. Per germline, CDR1 SEHNR and CDR2 FQNEAQ (reference sequence). There are 15 residues in the CDR3. CDR3 nucleotide sequence: TGTGCCAGCAGCCACGTTCGGGGGGGCTACAATGAGCAGTTCTTC. The encoded protein is CASSHVRGGYNEQFF.

The chain couples TRBV4-1 to TRBJ2-7; TRBD1 agrees at 10 bases. The CDR3 length is 15 residues. Germline V CDR1 and CDR2: MGHRA, YSYEKL. After removal of 3 bases from V and 2 bases from J, the junction contained 4 bases not matched to a gene. The CDR3 DNA is TGCGCCAGCAGCCATCAAGGGACAGGGGCCTACGAGCAGTACTTC. Protein product: CASSHQGTGAYEQYF.

This clone appeared a single time. This chain joins TRBV2 and TRBJ2-7; 9 positions agree with TRBD1. CDR3 length: 16 amino acids. Germline trimming cut 6 bases from V and 5 bases from J; bases unmatched to any gene: 14. Germline assignment: CDR1 SNHLY and CDR2 FYNNEI. CDR3 amino acids: CASSILKWGTGNEQYF. CDR3 coding DNA: TGTGCCAGCAGCATACTTAAATGGGGGACAGGGAACGAGCAGTACTTC.

DNA for the CDR3: TGTGCCACCAGCAGGGCGACAGGGGCGGAAGCTTTCTTT. This encodes CATSRATGAEAFF. This chain links TRBV15 with TRBJ1-1; 8 bases map to TRBD1. The CDR3 length is 13 residues. V was clipped by 3 bases and J by 8 bases; unmatched bases: 5. Germline V CDR1 and CDR2: LNHNV, YYDKDF (reference sequence).

CDR3 nucleotides: TGCGCCAGCAGCCAAGAGGGGCAGGGAAGGTACGAGCAGTACTTC. As protein: CASSQEGQGRYEQYF. This rearrangement joins TRBV4-3 to TRBJ2-7, with D possibly being TRBD1 (5 bases). Germline-derived CDR1 and CDR2 are LGHNA and YSLEER. The ends were cut back, 0 bases at V and 4 bases at J, with 13 bases in the middle. CDR3 length equals 15 residues.

The chain has TRBV9 and TRBJ1-6; D uncertain. This CDR3 spans 15 amino acids. Trimming removed 0 bases from V and 1 base from J, with 5 bases in between. The germline CDR1 and CDR2 sequences are SGDLS and YYNGEE. CDR3 in amino acids: CASSVERSYNSPLHF. The CDR3 coding sequence is TGTGCCAGCAGCGTAGAGAGATCCTATAATTCACCCCTCCACTTT.

The chain couples TRBV6-5 to TRBJ1-6; TRBD1 is a possible D gene (5 bases). The CDR3 is 13 amino acids. Germline lookup yields CDR1 MNHEY and CDR2 SVGAGI. The V and J ends lost 5 bases and 8 bases respectively, with 10 bases between them. CDR3 sequence (DNA): TGTGCCAGCAGTGACAGAGACGATTCACCCCTCCACTTT. It encodes CASSDRDDSPLHF.

V is TRBV10-1 and J is TRBJ2-3; 11 bases fit TRBD2. The V gene end was trimmed by 6 bases and the J gene end by 2 bases; junction bases not matched to a gene: 7. CDR1 is WNHNN, CDR2 SYGVQD, per germline (reference sequence). The CDR3 runs to 16 residues. The CDR3: CASSYTSGGTTDTQYF. The CDR3, as DNA: TGCGCCAGCAGCTATACTAGCGGGGGAACCACAGATACGCAGTATTTT.

The sample holds one count of this clone. The V call is TRBV7-9, the J call TRBJ2-2; D uncertain. Looked up from germline, CDR1 is SEHNR and CDR2 is FQNEAQ (reference sequence). Trimming pared 3 bases from V and 8 bases from J, leaving 22 bases between. The CDR3 totals 17 residues. CDR3 in DNA: TGTGCCAGCAGCTTGGTAGATCCAAATTCGATCTTAGGGGAGCTGTTTTTT. Translated: CASSLVDPNSILGELFF.

The rearrangement uses TRBV19 and TRBJ2-7, with D perhaps TRBD1 (5 bases). Germline CDR1 reads LNHDA; CDR2 reads SQIVND (reference sequence). CDR3 size: 12 residues. The ends were cut back, 7 bases at V and 4 bases at J, with 11 bases in the middle. CDR3 amino acids: CASMNRRYEQYF. CDR3 DNA: TGTGCCAGTATGAACAGGCGGTACGAGCAGTACTTC.

The chain couples TRBV7-8 to TRBJ1-5; 7 nucleotides align to TRBD1. Unmatched junction bases numbered 8, after V lost 0 bases and J lost 0 bases. The CDR3 is made up of 18 amino acids. The germline V gene encodes CDR1 SGHVS and CDR2 FQNEAQ. In DNA, the CDR3 is TGTGCCAGCAGCTTAGCGGGGAAAACAGGGGCTAGCAATCAGCCCCAGCATTTT. Its translation: CASSLAGKTGASNQPQHF.

This clone came up once. This sequence joins TRBV6-1 and TRBJ1-2, with D possibly being TRBD1 (6 bases). V lost 6 bases and J lost 4, with 15 bases in between. In germline, CDR1 is MNHNS, CDR2 SASEGT. The CDR3 sequence is 14 residues long. Here the CDR3 DNA reads TGTGCCAGCAGAGAACCTGGGGGCAGCTATGGCTACACCTTC. It codes for CASREPGGSYGYTF.

This clone is a singleton in its sample. The chain uses TRBV5-1 and TRBJ2-7, with D tentatively TRBD2 (7 bases). CDR3 length: 16 residues. The germline V and J ends were trimmed by 4 bases and 2 bases, with 19 bases remaining between them. Germline loops: CDR1 SGHRS, CDR2 YFSETQ. CDR3 in DNA: TGCGCCAGCAGCCCGGGGGGCGGGGTGGAGGCCTACGAGCAGTACTTC. Translated, it gives CASSPGGGVEAYEQYF.

V usage is TRBV7-9 and J usage is TRBJ2-7; the D is unclear. This CDR3 is 17 amino acids long. V lost 5 bases to trimming and J lost 3 bases, with 23 bases between them. Germline V gene sequence: CDR1 SEHNR, CDR2 FQNEAQ (reference sequence). Written as DNA, the CDR3 is TGTGCCAGCAGCCAAGATTTTAGCTCTGCCATCTACTACGAGCAGTACTTC. Protein: CASSQDFSSAIYYEQYF.

Written as DNA, the CDR3 is TGTGCCAGCAGTGGGAGGGGACTCCTTAATGAAAAACTGTTTTTT. Protein product: CASSGRGLLNEKLFF. V usage is TRBV2 and J usage is TRBJ1-4, with a weak D call TRBD1 (5 bases). Trimming left V 4 bases short and J 4 bases short, with 13 bases between. The CDR3 spans 15 residues. The germline gives CDR1 SNHLY, CDR2 FYNNEI.

This chain connects TRBV9 to TRBJ2-7; D remains ambiguous. Per germline, CDR1 SGDLS and CDR2 YYNGEE. V was pared by 3 bases and J by 0 bases, with 10 bases between. CDR3 length: 14 amino acids. DNA for the CDR3: TGTGCCAGCAGCGCCCGGAGCGACTCCTACGAGCAGTACTTC. This codes for CASSARSDSYEQYF.

The rearrangement links TRBV4-3 to TRBJ2-5; 7 positions match TRBD1. V was clipped by 5 bases and J by 2 bases; unmatched bases: 2. Germline V CDR1 and CDR2: LGHNA, YSLEER. This CDR3 region has 13 residues. The CDR3 DNA sequence: TGCGCCAGCAGCAAGGGACAGCAAGAGACCCAGTACTTC. Translating it yields CASSKGQQETQYF.

The chain recombines TRBV29-1 with TRBJ2-7, with 8 bases aligning to TRBD1. Germline V gene data show CDR1 as SQVTM and CDR2 as ANQGSEA. J gave up 3 bases and V 7 bases, and 11 bases lay outside the gene matches. CDR3 length equals 14 residues. For the CDR3, the DNA is TGCAGCGCGGTTAGACAGGGGACATTCTACGAGCAGTACTTC. It codes for CSAVRQGTFYEQYF.